Below, 25 T cell receptor beta chains from the same sample are listed, as sequenced in a study of cytotoxic CD8 clonotypes in ibrutinib-treated CLL. Libraries were prepared by immunoSEQ multiplex PCR; TCRdb keeps only in-frame clonotypes and omits some of them. The sample lists around 140,000 clones, over 75% seen once, with around 7.6% in the top ten. The sequencing here drew on PBMCs, taken after 36 months of ibrutinib treatment. Receptors were obtained from a human donor with chronic lymphocytic leukemia.

The chain recombines TRBV6-5 with TRBJ1-5; D uncertain. V dropped 2 bases and J dropped 7 bases, with 9 bases sitting between them. This CDR3 is 13 amino acids long. The V gene's germline CDR1 is MNHEY and CDR2 SVGAGI. CDR3 sequence: CASSYVEGQPQHF. CDR3 in DNA: TGTGCCAGCAGTTACGTCGAAGGCCAGCCCCAGCATTTT.

This chain joins TRBV5-1 and TRBJ2-3; 7 nucleotides agree with TRBD1. The CDR3 is 15 amino acids. The germline V gene has CDR1 SGHRS and CDR2 YFSETQ. The junction had 8 bases not matched to a gene; V was cut back by 4 bases and J by 3 bases. The chain's CDR3 is CASSDRQGRTDTQYF. As DNA, the CDR3 is TGCGCCAGCAGCGACCGACAGGGTAGGACAGATACGCAGTATTTT.

The V gene is TRBV7-8, the J gene TRBJ1-5, with D hard to call. V lost 5 bases, J lost 2 bases, and 16 bases lay in between. CDR3 length: 16 residues. Germline CDR1 SGHVS, CDR2 FQNEAQ. CDR3 coding DNA: TGTGCCAGCAGCCCGAGGGCGCCTGAGCGCAATCAGCCCCAGCATTTT. It is translated as CASSPRAPERNQPQHF.

The chain recombines TRBV29-1 with TRBJ2-3; the D gene could be TRBD1 or TRBD2 (5 bases each). The CDR3 is 14 amino acids. The germline V gene encodes CDR1 SQVTM and CDR2 ANQGSEA. The V end was cut by 5 bases, the J end by 5 bases, with 17 bases between. The CDR3 DNA reads as TGCAGCGTTCGGGGCGTGAGAATCCGAGATACGCAGTATTTT. It encodes CSVRGVRIRDTQYF.

The CDR3 sequence: CASSKALGRGRFQPQHF. CDR3 bases: TGTGCCAGCAGCAAAGCGCTCGGCAGGGGGCGATTCCAGCCCCAGCATTTT. The chain couples TRBV21-1 to TRBJ1-5; the D call TRBD1 from the table was never checked on the DNA. TRBV21-1 corresponds to a pseudogene. The CDR3 is made up of 17 amino acids.

The J gene is TRBJ1-1, the V gene TRBV18; 10 bases align to TRBD1. The junction had 8 bases not matched to a gene; V was cut back by 5 bases and J by 5 bases. The CDR3 contains 15 residues. CDR1 is KGHSH, CDR2 LQKENI, per germline. The CDR3 protein is CASSSRQGAVTEAFF. The CDR3 DNA reads as TGTGCCAGCTCATCTAGACAGGGGGCTGTGACTGAAGCTTTCTTT.

On this clone: This CDR3 fails to terminate in the conserved phenylalanine or tryptophan, so it likely reflects a read error. The chain combines TRBV2 with TRBJ1-4; 7 nucleotides agree with TRBD1. The CDR3 contains 14 residues. CDR1 and CDR2 (germline): SNHLY, FYNNEI. The J segment lost 3 bases and the V segment lost 6 bases, leaving 4 bases of the junction unmatched. This CDR3 reads CASRGTEANEKLFS. DNA for the CDR3: TGTGCCAGCAGGGGGACAGAAGCTAATGAAAAACTGTTTTCT.

The chain joins TRBV5-1 to TRBJ2-5; 14 bases line up with TRBD2. The CDR3 spans 17 residues. Germline lookup yields CDR1 SGHRS and CDR2 YFSETQ. The trim removed 4 bases at V and 6 bases at J, leaving 11 bases unmatched. The CDR3, as DNA: TGCGCCAGCAGCCCCTGGACTAGCGGGGGGCCGGGGAAGACCCAGTACTTC. Amino acids: CASSPWTSGGPGKTQYF.

V is TRBV6-1 and J is TRBJ1-5; D is uncertain. Germline V CDR1 and CDR2: MNHNS, SASEGT. The ends were cut back, 6 bases at V and 0 bases at J, with 6 bases in the middle. The CDR3 consists of 13 residues. The CDR3 loop is CASRSYSNQPQHF. Here the CDR3 DNA reads TGTGCCAGCAGGAGCTATAGCAATCAGCCCCAGCATTTT.

V gene TRBV7-9 combines with J gene TRBJ2-1; 15 bases line up with TRBD2. Germline V lookup: CDR1 SEHNR, CDR2 FQNEAQ (reference sequence). J gave up 9 bases and V 10 bases, and 7 bases lay outside the gene matches. This CDR3 comprises 14 residues. Here the CDR3 reads CANVPGLAGGEQFF. CDR3 sequence (DNA): TGTGCCAACGTACCGGGACTAGCGGGAGGTGAGCAGTTCTTC.

The chain recombines TRBV14 with TRBJ1-1; D not certain. Germline assignment: CDR1 SGHDN and CDR2 FVKESK. V lost 0 bases to trimming and J lost 10 bases, with 9 bases between them. The CDR3 has 12 residues. As DNA, the CDR3 is TGTGCCAGCAGCCAAGATTCCCTCCGAGCTTTCTTT. It yields the protein CASSQDSLRAFF.

The chain is built from TRBV4-2 and TRBJ2-5; D is unresolved. This CDR3 region has 14 residues. In germline, CDR1 is LGHNA, CDR2 YNFKEQ. The V end was cut by 4 bases, the J end by 0 bases, with 9 bases between. This chain's CDR3 is CASSPILYQETQYF. CDR3 nucleotides: TGTGCCAGCAGCCCGATCCTGTACCAAGAGACCCAGTACTTC.

V and J are TRBV10-2 and TRBJ1-5, with D perhaps matching TRBD1 (5 bases). The ends were cut back, 6 bases at V and 5 bases at J, with 8 bases in the middle. The length of the CDR3 is 12 residues. Germline CDR1 is WSHSY and CDR2 is SAAADI. As DNA, the CDR3 is TGCGCCAGCAGGGACACACATCAGCCCCAGCATTTT. This translates into CASRDTHQPQHF.

A word on this clone: This could be a read error, since a much larger clone is one nucleotide away. CDR3 bases: TGTGCCAGCAGCTTCCATAGCAATCAGCCCCAGCATTTT. It yields the protein CASSFHSNQPQHF. This sequence joins TRBV5-8 and TRBJ1-5; D is unclear. V was clipped by 2 bases and J by 0 bases, with 3 bases between them. CDR3 size: 13 residues. Germline CDR1 is SGHTS and CDR2 is YDEGEE.

The V call is TRBV7-9, the J call TRBJ2-7, with D uncertain. Germline V gene lookup returns CDR1 SEHNR and CDR2 FQNEAQ (reference sequence). The CDR3 consists of 13 residues. V lost 1 base to trimming and J lost 4 bases, with 8 bases between them. The CDR3 spells CASSLVLGYEQYF. CDR3 in DNA: TGTGCCAGCAGCTTAGTTCTGGGGTACGAGCAGTACTTC.

The gene calls are TRBV2 and TRBJ2-4; 9 bases map to TRBD2. The J segment lost 0 bases and the V segment lost 5 bases, leaving 14 bases of the junction unmatched. This CDR3 is 19 amino acids long. Germline V lookup: CDR1 SNHLY, CDR2 FYNNEI. This CDR3 reads CASSQRVLAGLIAKNIQYF. The CDR3 nucleotides are TGTGCCAGCAGTCAACGAGTCCTAGCGGGACTCATAGCCAAAAACATTCAGTACTTC.

The chain employs TRBV10-2 and TRBJ2-7; D is unclear. Looked up from germline, CDR1 is WSHSY and CDR2 is SAAADI. CDR3 length: 13 residues. The V and J ends lost 3 bases and 2 bases respectively, with 8 bases between them. In nucleotides, the CDR3 is TGCGCCAGCAGTGACGGGCAGCCCTACGAGCAGTACTTC. It translates to CASSDGQPYEQYF.

The chain is built from TRBV5-1 and TRBJ2-1, with D perhaps matching TRBD2 (5 bases). CDR1 is SGHRS and CDR2 is YFSETQ in the germline V gene. Trimming cost V 6 bases and J 3 bases, with 16 bases left between them. The CDR3 runs to 15 residues. The CDR3: CASIQGSGDYNEQFF. The DNA for the CDR3 is TGCGCCAGCATCCAAGGGAGTGGGGACTACAATGAGCAGTTCTTC.

This chain uses TRBV7-9 with TRBJ2-7; D perhaps matches TRBD2 (6 bases). CDR3 size: 13 residues. Germline values: CDR1 SEHNR, CDR2 FQNEAQ (reference sequence). V gave up 4 bases and J gave up 3 bases, with 10 bases separating them. The CDR3 DNA sequence: TGTGCCAGCAGCTCCAGGGACTTCTACGAGCAGTACTTC. Protein product: CASSSRDFYEQYF.

This clone was seen a handful of times. V is TRBV21-1 and J is TRBJ1-6; no DNA check was done on the table's D call, TRBD1. TRBV21-1 has pseudogene status. The CDR3 covers 20 residues. CDR3 protein: CASSSRDRVVIWSYNSPLHF. CDR3 in DNA: TGTGCCAGCAGCAGTAGGGACAGGGTAGTAATCTGGTCCTATAATTCACCCCTCCACTTT.

The chain employs TRBV9 and TRBJ1-1, with D possibly TRBD1 on 5 matching bases. The germline gives CDR1 SGDLS, CDR2 YYNGEE. This CDR3 is built from 15 residues. V was trimmed by 2 bases and J by 1 base, leaving 12 bases between them. The CDR3 nucleotides read TGTGCCAGCAGCGTCTCGGGGGGATCGAACACTGAAGCTTTCTTT. Translation gives CASSVSGGSNTEAFF.

The CDR3 region has the DNA TGTGCCAGCAGCCCGGGGGTTCGGTACAATGAGCAGTTCTTC. Translation: CASSPGVRYNEQFF. The chain combines TRBV7-3 with TRBJ2-1; D is possibly TRBD2 (6 bases). Germline V gives CDR1 SGHTA, CDR2 FQGTGA. The V end was cut by 5 bases, the J end by 4 bases, with 12 bases between. The CDR3 extends over 14 amino acids.

The genes are TRBV11-3 and TRBJ1-1; no definite D call. CDR1 is SGHNT and CDR2 is YENEEA in the germline V gene. Trimming left V 9 bases short and J 2 bases short, with 10 bases between. The length of the CDR3 is 12 residues. The CDR3 reads CASGVRNTEAFF. The CDR3 DNA reads TGTGCCAGTGGGGTCCGCAACACTGAAGCTTTCTTT.

V and J are TRBV25-1 and TRBJ2-7; 13 bases line up with TRBD2. The CDR3 is 13 residues long. CDR1 and CDR2 from the germline V gene are MGHDK and SYGVNS. J gave up 4 bases and V 9 bases, and 3 bases lay outside the gene matches. CDR3 sequence: CASQLAGGYEQYF. CDR3 nucleotide sequence: TGTGCCAGTCAACTAGCGGGAGGGTACGAGCAGTACTTC.

The chain is built from TRBV27 and TRBJ1-6, with D uncertain. Germline lookup yields CDR1 MNHEY and CDR2 SMNVEV (reference sequence). The CDR3 loop spans 17 amino acids. Trimming shortened V by 5 bases and J by 4 bases, and 18 bases separated the two germline ends. This CDR3 reads CASSPYIATGYNSPLHF. In DNA form, the CDR3 reads TGTGCCAGCAGTCCCTACATAGCAACGGGGTATAATTCACCCCTCCACTTT.